This T cell receptor beta chain was sequenced for a study of T cells in tumors after PD-1 blockade. Generated by immunoSEQ multiplex PCR, the TCRdb table keeps only in-frame clones and is missing some. The profile shows roughly 14,000 clones, about four fifths of them singletons. This CDR3 contains 15 residues. V was cut by 2 bases and J by 5 bases, with 16 bases left in between. Germline V gives CDR1 KGHSH, CDR2 LQKENI. The chain recombines TRBV18 with TRBJ2-7; TRBD1 or TRBD2 may be the D gene (6 bases each). The sequence came from a human donor with basal cell carcinoma. Material: PBMCs, obtained after anti-PD-1 treatment. The DNA of the CDR3 is TGTGCCAGCTCACCAAGTGTTTGGGGGGCCGACGAGCAGTACTTC. Translated, it gives CASSPSVWGADEQYF. The entire variable domain, with the rest obtained from reference TRBV18 and TRBJ2-7, is as follows: NAGVMQNPRHLVRRRGQEARLRCSPMKGHSHVYWYRQLPEEGLKFMVYLQKENIIDESGMPKERFSAEFPKEGPSILRIQQVVRGDSAAYFCASSPSVWGADEQYFGPGTRLTVT.